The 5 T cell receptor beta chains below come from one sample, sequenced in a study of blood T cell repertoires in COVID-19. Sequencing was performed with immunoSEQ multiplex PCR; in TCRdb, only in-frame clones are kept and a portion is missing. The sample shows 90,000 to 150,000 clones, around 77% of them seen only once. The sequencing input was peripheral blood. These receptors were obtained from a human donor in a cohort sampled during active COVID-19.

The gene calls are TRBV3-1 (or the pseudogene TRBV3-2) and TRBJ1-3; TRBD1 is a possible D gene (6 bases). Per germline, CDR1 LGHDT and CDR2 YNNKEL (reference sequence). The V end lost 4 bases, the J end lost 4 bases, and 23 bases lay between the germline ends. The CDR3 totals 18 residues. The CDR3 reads CASSPLPGGDLWGNTIYF. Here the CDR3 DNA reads TGTGCCAGCAGCCCCCTCCCGGGGGGCGATCTCTGGGGAAACACCATATATTTT.

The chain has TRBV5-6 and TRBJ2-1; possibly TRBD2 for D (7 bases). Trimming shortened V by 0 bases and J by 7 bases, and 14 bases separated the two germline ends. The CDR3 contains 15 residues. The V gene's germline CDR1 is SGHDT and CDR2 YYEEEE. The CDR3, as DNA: TGTGCCAGCAGCTTGGCCGGGGGGCTGGTTAATGAGCAGTTCTTC. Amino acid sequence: CASSLAGGLVNEQFF.

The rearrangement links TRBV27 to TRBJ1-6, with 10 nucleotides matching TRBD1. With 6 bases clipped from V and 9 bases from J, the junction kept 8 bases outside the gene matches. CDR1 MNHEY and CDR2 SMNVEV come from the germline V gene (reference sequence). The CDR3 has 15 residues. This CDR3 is CASSRTGTGASPLHF. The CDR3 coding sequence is TGTGCCAGCAGCCGGACCGGGACAGGGGCTTCACCCCTCCACTTT.

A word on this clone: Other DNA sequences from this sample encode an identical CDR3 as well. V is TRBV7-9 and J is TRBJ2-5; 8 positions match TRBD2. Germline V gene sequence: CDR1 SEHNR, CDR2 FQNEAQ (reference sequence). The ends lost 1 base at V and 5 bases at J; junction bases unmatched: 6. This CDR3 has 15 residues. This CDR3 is CASSLEAGGLETQYF. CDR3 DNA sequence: TGTGCCAGCAGCTTAGAGGCGGGGGGTCTCGAGACCCAGTACTTC.

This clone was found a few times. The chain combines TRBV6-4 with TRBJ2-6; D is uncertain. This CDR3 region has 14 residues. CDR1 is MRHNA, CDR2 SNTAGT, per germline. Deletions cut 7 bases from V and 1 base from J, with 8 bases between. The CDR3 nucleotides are TGTGCCAGCAAAACTACATCTGGGGCCAACGTCCTGACTTTC. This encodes CASKTTSGANVLTF.